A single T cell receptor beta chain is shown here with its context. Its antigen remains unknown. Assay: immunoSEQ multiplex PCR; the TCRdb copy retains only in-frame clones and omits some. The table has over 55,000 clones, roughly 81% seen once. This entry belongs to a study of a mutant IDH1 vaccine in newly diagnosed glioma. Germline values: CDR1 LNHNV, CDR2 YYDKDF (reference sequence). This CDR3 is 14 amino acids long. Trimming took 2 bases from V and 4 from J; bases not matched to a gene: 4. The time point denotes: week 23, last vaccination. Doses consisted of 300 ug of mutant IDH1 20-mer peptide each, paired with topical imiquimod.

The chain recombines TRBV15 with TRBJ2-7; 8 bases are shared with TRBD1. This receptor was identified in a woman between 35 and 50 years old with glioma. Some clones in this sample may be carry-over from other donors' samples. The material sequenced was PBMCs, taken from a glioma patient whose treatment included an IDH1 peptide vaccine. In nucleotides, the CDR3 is TGTGCCACCAGCAGACAGGGGGCGCAGTACGAGCAGTACTTC. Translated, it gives CATSRQGAQYEQYF.